The 26 T cell receptor beta chains below come from one sample, sequenced in a study of PD-1 blockade in classical Hodgkin lymphoma. Noted time point: cycle 4 day 1 (C4D1), after 6 weeks of nivolumab. Relapse was seen in all patients after autologous stem cell transplantation, and brentuximab vedotin exposure was variable. Using immunoSEQ multiplex PCR, the repertoire was profiled, and TCRdb retains in-frame clones only, with some absent. The table has approximately 21,000 clones, less than 75% seen once; the top ten hold under 25%. Sample: peripheral blood mononuclear cells (PBMCs), taken before the fourth cycle of nivolumab. Receptors originate from a human donor with classical Hodgkin lymphoma.

The chain joins TRBV11-1 to TRBJ2-3, with TRBD1 identical over 9 bases. Per germline, CDR1 SGHAT and CDR2 FQDESV (reference sequence). This CDR3 has 14 amino acids. The V segment lost 5 bases and the J segment 3 bases; nucleotides outside the gene matches: 3. CDR3 protein: CASSAQGATDTQYF. The CDR3 DNA follows: TGTGCCAGCAGCGCACAGGGGGCGACAGATACGCAGTATTTT.

The chain employs TRBV28 and TRBJ1-2; D uncertain. Trimming took 11 bases from V and 1 from J, leaving 14 bases between them. The CDR3 consists of 13 residues. The germline gives CDR1 MDHEN, CDR2 SYDVKM. CDR3: CASQGGINYGYTF. In nucleotides, the CDR3 is TGTGCCTCCCAAGGAGGGATTAACTATGGCTACACCTTC.

This clone was seen once. The chain combines TRBV2 with TRBJ1-4; D call uncertain. The CDR3 runs to 13 residues. Per germline, CDR1 SNHLY and CDR2 FYNNEI. Trimming left V 8 bases short and J 0 bases short, with 7 bases between. The CDR3 nucleotides are TGTGCCAGCCATTTTGCAACTAATGAAAAACTGTTTTTT. Protein product: CASHFATNEKLFF.

The CDR3 DNA reads as TGCAGCGTTGATGGGGGGCGCCCGAACACCGGGGAGCTGTTTTTT. Amino acids: CSVDGGRPNTGELFF. The chain is built from TRBV29-1 and TRBJ2-2; D may match TRBD1 or TRBD2 (6 bases each). V lost 3 bases to trimming and J lost 0 bases, with 11 bases between them. The CDR3 spans 15 residues. Germline V gene sequence: CDR1 SQVTM, CDR2 ANQGSEA.

V and J are TRBV5-1 and TRBJ2-1; 7 bases agree with TRBD1. Trimming cost V 4 bases and J 5 bases; bases outside gene matches: 9. Germline CDR1 and CDR2: SGHRS and YFSETQ. The CDR3 extends over 15 amino acids. CDR3 coding DNA: TGCGCCAGCAGCGGACAGGTCTCCGATCACAATGAGCAGTTCTTC. Amino acid sequence: CASSGQVSDHNEQFF.

This clone was seen a handful of times. V and J are TRBV4-1 and TRBJ2-7; D is unclear. CDR1 is MGHRA and CDR2 is YSYEKL in the germline V gene. V dropped 0 bases and J dropped 4 bases, with 16 bases sitting between them. The CDR3 loop spans 16 amino acids. CDR3 DNA sequence: TGCGCCAGCAGCCAAGATCTCGCTGGAGCAGGATACGAGCAGTACTTC. It translates to CASSQDLAGAGYEQYF.

CDR3 loop: CASSFKTGQGVHEQFF. CDR3 bases: TGTGCCAGTAGTTTCAAGACGGGACAGGGAGTCCATGAGCAGTTCTTC. The rearrangement uses TRBV19 and TRBJ2-1, with 9 bases identical to TRBD1. The germline V gene encodes CDR1 LNHDA and CDR2 SQIVND (reference sequence). J was trimmed by 8 bases and V by 5 bases; bases with no gene match: 13. The CDR3 covers 16 residues.

The chain carries TRBV4-3 and TRBJ1-2, with D maybe TRBD1 (6 bases). Germline V gene lookup returns CDR1 LGHNA and CDR2 YSLEER. V was trimmed by 3 bases and J by 2 bases, leaving 16 bases between them. This CDR3 contains 16 residues. The CDR3: CASSQFLDRKNYGYTF. The CDR3 nucleotides read TGCGCCAGCAGCCAGTTTCTCGACAGGAAGAACTATGGCTACACCTTC.

The V call is TRBV7-9, the J call TRBJ2-2; D gene uncertain. V gave up 1 base and J gave up 2 bases, with 14 bases separating them. Germline lookup yields CDR1 SEHNR and CDR2 FQNEAQ (reference sequence). CDR3 length: 17 amino acids. The CDR3 region is CASSLGSPATNTGELFF. The CDR3 coding sequence is TGTGCCAGCAGCTTAGGTTCACCGGCAACTAACACCGGGGAGCTGTTTTTT.

This clone was counted a single time. The CDR3 DNA follows: TGTGCCAGCAAGCCCTGGGACGCCTATAATTCACCCCTCCACTTT. It specifies CASKPWDAYNSPLHF. The gene calls are TRBV6-5 and TRBJ1-6; D possibly corresponds to TRBD1 (5 bases). V was cut by 7 bases and J by 2 bases, with 12 bases left in between. In germline, CDR1 is MNHEY, CDR2 SVGAGI. The CDR3 loop spans 15 amino acids.

The chain couples TRBV5-1 to TRBJ2-7; D uncertain. Germline V gene sequence: CDR1 SGHRS, CDR2 YFSETQ. This CDR3 spans 14 amino acids. Deletions cut 0 bases from V and 3 bases from J, with 10 bases between. This chain's CDR3 is CASSLELGLYEQYF. CDR3 DNA sequence: TGCGCCAGCAGCTTGGAACTTGGCCTCTACGAGCAGTACTTC.

The V call is TRBV6-5, the J call TRBJ2-7, with D possibly called TRBD1 or TRBD2 (7 bases each). V lost 7 bases, J lost 3 bases, and 19 bases lay in between. Germline values: CDR1 MNHEY, CDR2 SVGAGI. The CDR3 runs 15 residues. CDR3 DNA: TGTGCCAGCAAAAGGGGGCGGGAGACCTACTACGAGCAGTACTTC. This encodes CASKRGRETYYEQYF.

The genes are TRBV7-8 and TRBJ1-5; 9 bases match TRBD1. The germline CDR1 and CDR2 sequences are SGHVS and FQNEAQ. CDR3 size: 16 residues. V trimming: 3 bases; J trimming: 3 bases; junction bases outside the gene matches: 6. CDR3 protein: CASSFWDREINQPQHF. The CDR3 DNA follows: TGTGCCAGCAGCTTTTGGGACAGGGAAATCAATCAGCCCCAGCATTTT.

This clone was counted between two and nine times. V and J are TRBV2 and TRBJ2-1; D unclear. CDR1 is SNHLY and CDR2 is FYNNEI in the germline V gene. This CDR3 comprises 12 residues. Trimming took off 1 base at V and 9 bases at J, with 7 bases between the two ends. DNA for the CDR3: TGTGCCAGCAGTGAAGTACAAGGTGAGCAGTTCTTC. This encodes CASSEVQGEQFF.

This clone was recorded only once. CDR3 sequence reads: CASSADRTGDYYGYTF. DNA for the CDR3: TGTGCCAGCAGCGCAGATAGGACAGGGGACTACTATGGCTACACCTTC. The V gene is TRBV9, the J gene TRBJ1-2; 9 positions match TRBD1. The CDR3 has 16 residues. CDR1 SGDLS and CDR2 YYNGEE come from the germline V gene. J was trimmed by 3 bases and V by 3 bases; bases with no gene match: 9.

The chain combines TRBV28 with TRBJ1-2; the D gene is possibly TRBD1 (5 bases). The CDR3 contains 13 residues. V shed 7 bases and J shed 4 bases, with 13 bases lying between them. Germline lookup yields CDR1 MDHEN and CDR2 SYDVKM. CDR3 protein: CASNKGPTYGYTF. CDR3 sequence (DNA): TGTGCCAGCAACAAGGGACCGACCTATGGCTACACCTTC.

V gene TRBV18 combines with J gene TRBJ1-1; D perhaps matches TRBD1 (5 bases). Germline assignment: CDR1 KGHSH and CDR2 LQKENI. Trimming took 6 bases from V and 3 from J, leaving 14 bases between them. This CDR3 region has 14 residues. CDR3 protein: CASSLGGEDTEAFF. The CDR3 region has the DNA TGTGCCAGCTCGCTTGGGGGGGAAGACACTGAAGCTTTCTTT.

The CDR3 DNA reads TGTGCCAGCAGCAACCGGGCTAGCGGGAGGGCGCTTAAAGAGACCCAGTACTTC. Its protein is CASSNRASGRALKETQYF. The J gene is TRBJ2-5, the V gene TRBV7-2, with 12 bases aligning to TRBD2. Looked up from germline, CDR1 is SGHTA and CDR2 is FQGNSA. Losses at the gene ends were 5 bases for V and 3 bases for J; bases not matched to a gene: 13. The CDR3 loop spans 18 amino acids.

This clone has only one observation. The chain combines TRBV7-9 with TRBJ2-7; D call uncertain. Germline CDR1 is SEHNR and CDR2 is FQNEAQ (reference sequence). The CDR3 contains 15 residues. Trimming stripped 1 base from V and 2 bases from J, with 12 bases between. The CDR3 DNA follows: TGTGCCAGCAGCTTAGGGATGGACGGACCCTACGAGCAGTACTTC. Its translation: CASSLGMDGPYEQYF. The variable domain in full, completed from reference TRBV7-9 and TRBJ2-7, reads DTGVSQNPRHKITKRGQNVTFRCDPISEHNRLYWYRQTLGQGPEFLTYFQNEAQLEKSRLLSDRFSAERPKGSFSTLEIQRTEQGDSAMYLCASSLGMDGPYEQYFGPGTRLTVT.

The chain uses TRBV7-2 and TRBJ1-2; D gene ambiguous. V lost 5 bases and J 0 bases, leaving 13 bases between the germline ends. This CDR3 is 15 amino acids long. Germline CDR1 and CDR2: SGHTA and FQGNSA. CDR3 DNA sequence: TGTGCCAGCAGCATCCTCGCCGGGTCTAACTATGGCTACACCTTC. Translating gives CASSILAGSNYGYTF.

This clone qualifies as medium-sized. This sample also contains other DNA sequences that code for the same CDR3. The CDR3 here is CASSGTGNGEAFF. The CDR3 region has the DNA TGTGCCAGCAGCGGTACAGGGAATGGTGAAGCTTTCTTT. The chain recombines TRBV2 with TRBJ1-1, with a weak D call TRBD1 (6 bases). Germline assignment: CDR1 SNHLY and CDR2 FYNNEI. The germline V and J ends were trimmed by 6 bases and 7 bases, with 15 bases remaining between them. This CDR3 has 13 amino acids.

CDR3 in DNA: TGTGCCAGTAGTATGTTCCGTGAAAAACTGTTTTTT. Amino acids: CASSMFREKLFF. The rearrangement uses TRBV19 and TRBJ1-4; D remains unclear. V lost 3 bases, J lost 7 bases, and 6 bases lay in between. CDR3 size: 12 residues. Germline values: CDR1 LNHDA, CDR2 SQIVND (reference sequence). Using reference TRBV19 and TRBJ1-4 for the parts outside the CDR3, the full variable domain is DGGITQSPKYLFRKEGQNVTLSCEQNLNHDAMYWYRQDPGQGLRLIYYSQIVNDFQKGDIAEGYSVSREKKESFPLTVTSAQKNPTAFYLCASSMFREKLFFGSGTQLSVL.

The CDR3: CASSRYAGGIYGYTF. In DNA, the CDR3 is TGTGCCAGCAGCCGATATGCAGGGGGCATCTATGGCTACACCTTC. This rearrangement joins TRBV6-5 to TRBJ1-2; 8 nucleotides align to TRBD1. This CDR3 region has 15 residues. The germline CDR1 and CDR2 sequences are MNHEY and SVGAGI. V shed 6 bases, J shed 4 bases, and the junction held 10 bases outside the gene matches.

V is TRBV6-5 and J is TRBJ2-3; D gene ambiguous. The ends were cut back, 6 bases at V and 2 bases at J, with 15 bases in the middle. This CDR3 comprises 15 residues. CDR1 and CDR2 (germline): MNHEY, SVGAGI. CDR3: CASSPVGPTTDTQYF. CDR3 DNA: TGTGCCAGCAGCCCCGTTGGACCCACCACAGATACGCAGTATTTT.

This clone was counted once. J is TRBJ2-3 and V is TRBV9; TRBD2 is a possible D gene (5 bases). Trimming took off 0 bases at V and 7 bases at J, with 12 bases between the two ends. CDR3 size: 14 residues. The germline gives CDR1 SGDLS, CDR2 YYNGEE. CDR3 nucleotide sequence: TGTGCCAGCAGCGTAGAGAGGGCCTCGCATACGCAGTATTTT. Amino acids: CASSVERASHTQYF. Together with reference TRBV9 and TRBJ2-3, the CDR3 gives the full variable domain: DSGVTQTPKHLITATGQRVTLRCSPRSGDLSVYWYQQSLDQGLQFLIQYYNGEERAKGNILERFSAQQFPDLHSELNLSSLELGDSALYFCASSVERASHTQYFGPGTRLTVL.

The chain has TRBV6-6 and TRBJ1-5; 9 bases are shared with TRBD1. Germline V gene lookup returns CDR1 MNHNY and CDR2 SVGAGI (reference sequence). This CDR3 is built from 16 residues. J lost 0 bases, V lost 7 bases, and 7 bases had no gene match. The CDR3 loop reads CASKGTGRGSNQPQHF. As DNA, the CDR3 is TGTGCCAGCAAGGGGACAGGGAGGGGTAGCAATCAGCCCCAGCATTTT.